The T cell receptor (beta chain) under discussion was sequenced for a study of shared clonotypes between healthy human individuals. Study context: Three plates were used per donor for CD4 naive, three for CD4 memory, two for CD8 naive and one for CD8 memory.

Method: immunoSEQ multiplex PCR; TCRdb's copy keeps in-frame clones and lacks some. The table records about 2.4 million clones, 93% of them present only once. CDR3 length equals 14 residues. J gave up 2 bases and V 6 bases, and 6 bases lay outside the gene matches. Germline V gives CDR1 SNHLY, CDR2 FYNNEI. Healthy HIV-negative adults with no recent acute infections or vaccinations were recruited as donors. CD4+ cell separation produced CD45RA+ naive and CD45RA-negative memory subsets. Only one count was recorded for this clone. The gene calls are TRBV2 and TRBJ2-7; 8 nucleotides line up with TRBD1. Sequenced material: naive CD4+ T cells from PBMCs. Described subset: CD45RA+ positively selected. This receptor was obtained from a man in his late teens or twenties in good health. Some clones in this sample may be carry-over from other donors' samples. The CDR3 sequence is CASSKDRETYEQYF. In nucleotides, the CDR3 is TGTGCCAGCAGCAAGGACAGGGAGACCTACGAGCAGTACTTC.